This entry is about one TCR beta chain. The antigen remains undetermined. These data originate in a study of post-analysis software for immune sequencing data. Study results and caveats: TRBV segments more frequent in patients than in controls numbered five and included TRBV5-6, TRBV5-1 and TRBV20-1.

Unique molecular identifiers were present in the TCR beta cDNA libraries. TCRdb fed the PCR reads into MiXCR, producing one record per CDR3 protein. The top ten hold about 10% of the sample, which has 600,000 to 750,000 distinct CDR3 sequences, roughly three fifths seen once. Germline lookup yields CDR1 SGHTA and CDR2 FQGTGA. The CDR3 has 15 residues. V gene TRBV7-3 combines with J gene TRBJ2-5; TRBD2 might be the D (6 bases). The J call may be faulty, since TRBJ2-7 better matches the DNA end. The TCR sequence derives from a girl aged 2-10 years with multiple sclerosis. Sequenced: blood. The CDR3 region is CASSLRGGSDYEQYF. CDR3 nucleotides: TGTGCCAGCAGCTTAAGGGGAGGCTCAGACTACGAGCAGTACTTC.